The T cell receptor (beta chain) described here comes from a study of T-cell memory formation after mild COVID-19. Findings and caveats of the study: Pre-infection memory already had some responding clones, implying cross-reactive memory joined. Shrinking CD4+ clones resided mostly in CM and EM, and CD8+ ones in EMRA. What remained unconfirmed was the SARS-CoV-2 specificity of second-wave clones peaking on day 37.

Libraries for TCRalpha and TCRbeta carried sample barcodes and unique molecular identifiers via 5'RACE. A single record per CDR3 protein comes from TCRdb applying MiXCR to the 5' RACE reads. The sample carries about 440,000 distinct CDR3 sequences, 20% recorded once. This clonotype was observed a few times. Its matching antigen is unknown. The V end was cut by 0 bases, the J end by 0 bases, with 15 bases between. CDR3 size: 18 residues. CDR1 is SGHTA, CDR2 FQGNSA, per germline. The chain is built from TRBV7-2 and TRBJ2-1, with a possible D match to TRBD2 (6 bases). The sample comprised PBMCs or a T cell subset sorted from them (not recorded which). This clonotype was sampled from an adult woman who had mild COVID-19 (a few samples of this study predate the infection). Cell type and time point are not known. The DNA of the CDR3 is TGTGCCAGCAGCTTAGCCCCCCCCGCGGGGATCTCCTACAATGAGCAGTTCTTC. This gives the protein CASSLAPPAGISYNEQFF. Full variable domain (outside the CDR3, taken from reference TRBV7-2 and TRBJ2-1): GAGVSQSPSNKVTEKGKDVELRCDPISGHTALYWYRQSLGQGLEFLIYFQGNSAPDKSGLPSDRFSAERTGGSVSTLTIQRTQQEDSAVYLCASSLAPPAGISYNEQFFGPGTRLTVL.